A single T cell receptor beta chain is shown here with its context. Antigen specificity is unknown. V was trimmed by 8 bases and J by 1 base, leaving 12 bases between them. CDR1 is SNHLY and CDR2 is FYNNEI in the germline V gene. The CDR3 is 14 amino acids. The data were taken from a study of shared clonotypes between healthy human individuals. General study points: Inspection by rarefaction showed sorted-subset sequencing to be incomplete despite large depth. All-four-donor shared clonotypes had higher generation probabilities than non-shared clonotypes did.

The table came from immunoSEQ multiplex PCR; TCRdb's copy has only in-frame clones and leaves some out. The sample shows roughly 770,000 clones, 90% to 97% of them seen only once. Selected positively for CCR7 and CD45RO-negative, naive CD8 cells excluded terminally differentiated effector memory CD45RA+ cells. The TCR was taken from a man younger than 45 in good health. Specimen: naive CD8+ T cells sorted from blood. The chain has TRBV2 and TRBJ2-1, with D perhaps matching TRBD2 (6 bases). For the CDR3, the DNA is TGTGCCAGCGGTAGCGGCCAGTCCTACAATGAGCAGTTCTTC. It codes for CASGSGQSYNEQFF.